Below are 22 T cell receptor beta chains sequenced from a single sample in a study of cytotoxic CD8 clonotypes in ibrutinib-treated CLL (dated by TCRdb to the early 2020s). The time point label corresponds to: progressive disease on ibrutinib. Library method: the immunoSEQ multiplex PCR assay. The clones in this table, taken by TCRdb from immuneACCESS, are in-frame only. Not every clone is retained; where verified, under half of the shortfall comes from an unresolved V gene, and the cause of the rest is unknown. In this sample the table shows under 50,000 clones, 65% to 70% of which occur a single time. The top ten clonotypes cover approximately 7.6% of the sample. The sequencing here drew on PBMCs, taken at disease progression, from a patient treated with ibrutinib. The receptors derive from a human donor with chronic lymphocytic leukemia.

The chain links TRBV7-6 to TRBJ2-5; tentatively, D is TRBD2 (7 bases). The V gene lost 2 bases and the J gene lost 3 bases, with 16 bases spanning the gap. The germline V gene encodes CDR1 SGHVS and CDR2 FNYEAQ. The CDR3 contains 16 residues. The CDR3 DNA reads as TGTGCCAGCAGCTTACGTCTAGCGGAGGGGGAAGAGACCCAGTACTTC. Translation gives CASSLRLAEGEETQYF. Based on the CDR3 plus reference TRBV7-6 and TRBJ2-5, the full variable domain is GAGVSQSPRYKVTKRGQDVALRCDPISGHVSLYWYRQALGQGPEFLTYFNYEAQQDKSGLPNDRFSAERPEGSISTLTIQRTEQRDSAMYRCASSLRLAEGEETQYFGPGTRLLVL.

The chain joins TRBV27 to TRBJ1-6; D perhaps matches TRBD1 (5 bases). This CDR3 comprises 17 residues. Germline loops: CDR1 MNHEY, CDR2 SMNVEV (reference sequence). Trimming left V 5 bases short and J 2 bases short, with 16 bases between. As DNA, the CDR3 is TGTGCCAGCAGTACAACCCCCGGGGCCGCCTATAATTCACCCCTCCACTTT. Its protein is CASSTTPGAAYNSPLHF.

V gene TRBV4-2 combines with J gene TRBJ2-1; 7 bases line up with TRBD2. J was trimmed by 1 base and V by 8 bases; bases with no gene match: 8. Looked up from germline, CDR1 is LGHNA and CDR2 is YNFKEQ. The CDR3 is 15 residues long. The CDR3 spells CASGSGVRSYNEQFF. In DNA, the CDR3 is TGTGCCAGCGGGAGCGGGGTTAGATCCTACAATGAGCAGTTCTTC.

The chain recombines TRBV11-2 with TRBJ2-3; TRBD2 agrees at 8 bases. CDR3 length: 16 residues. CDR1 is SGHAT, CDR2 FQNNGV, per germline. V shed 0 bases and J 1 base; nucleotides not matched to a gene: 3. The CDR3 region is CASSLDFGRGTDTQYF. DNA of the CDR3: TGTGCCAGCAGCTTAGATTTCGGGAGGGGCACAGATACGCAGTATTTT.

The CDR3 DNA reads as TGTGCCAGCAGCTTAGTGACCTTCGACAGGGGGCCTGATGGCTACACCTTC. Translated: CASSLVTFDRGPDGYTF. This chain joins TRBV7-8 and TRBJ1-2; 10 bases are a match to TRBD1. Looked up from germline, CDR1 is SGHVS and CDR2 is FQNEAQ. V was clipped by 1 base and J by 6 bases; unmatched bases: 11. The CDR3 is 17 residues long.

In DNA form, the CDR3 reads TGTGCCAGCAGCTTGGTGGGACAGGGAAAAGAGACCCAGTACTTC. Amino acids: CASSLVGQGKETQYF. The V gene is TRBV5-4, the J gene TRBJ2-5, with 9 bases that match TRBD1. Unmatched junction bases numbered 3, after V lost 0 bases and J lost 3 bases. Per the germline V gene, CDR1 is SGHNT and CDR2 is YYREEE (reference sequence). This CDR3 region has 15 residues.

This clone has only a few counts. The V and J genes are TRBV7-9 and TRBJ2-7; D is ambiguous. Trimming stripped 2 bases from V and 6 bases from J, with 5 bases between. This CDR3 has 11 amino acids. CDR1 is SEHNR, CDR2 FQNEAQ, per germline (reference sequence). The CDR3 DNA reads as TGTGCCAGCAGCTTATGGGGCGAGCAGTACTTC. As protein: CASSLWGEQYF.

This chain connects TRBV28 to TRBJ1-3; 8 bases line up with TRBD1. After removal of 4 bases from V and 3 bases from J, the junction contained 5 bases not matched to a gene. Germline V gives CDR1 MDHEN, CDR2 SYDVKM. This CDR3 contains 15 residues. The CDR3 reads CASSSSGQGGNTIYF. The CDR3 nucleotides read TGTGCCAGCAGTTCGTCTGGACAGGGTGGAAACACCATATATTTT.

J is TRBJ2-7 and V is TRBV4-1; TRBD2 agrees at 11 bases. The CDR3 is 16 amino acids. V dropped 4 bases and J dropped 4; count of bases not matched to a gene: 9. Germline V lookup: CDR1 MGHRA, CDR2 YSYEKL. The CDR3 spells CASSLSDTSGRYEQYF. Written as DNA, the CDR3 is TGCGCCAGCAGCCTCTCCGATACTAGCGGGAGATACGAGCAGTACTTC.

The V call is TRBV4-3, the J call TRBJ1-1; no clear D gene. The CDR3 has 12 amino acids. Trimming shortened V by 4 bases and J by 1 base, and 4 bases separated the two germline ends. CDR1 and CDR2 (germline): LGHNA, YSLEER. The CDR3, as DNA: TGCGCCAGCAGCCGAGGGAACACTGAAGCTTTCTTT. Protein: CASSRGNTEAFF.

CDR3 amino acids: CSVTRQGEETQYF. The CDR3 DNA is TGCAGCGTTACCCGACAGGGGGAAGAGACCCAGTACTTC. The chain recombines TRBV29-1 with TRBJ2-5; 9 bases fit TRBD1. The CDR3 is 13 residues long. Unmatched junction bases numbered 4, after V lost 5 bases and J lost 3 bases. In germline, CDR1 is SQVTM, CDR2 ANQGSEA.

V and J are TRBV7-9 and TRBJ2-1, with 9 bases lining up with TRBD2. CDR1 and CDR2 from the germline V gene are SEHNR and FQNEAQ (reference sequence). Germline trimming cut 5 bases from V and 8 bases from J; bases unmatched to any gene: 19. The CDR3 is 18 residues long. The CDR3 nucleotides read TGTGCCAGCAGCCGCGGTGCGGGAGGGCCATCAGTCGATGATGAGCAGTTCTTC. Residues: CASSRGAGGPSVDDEQFF.

In this sample, this clone turned up once. The genes are TRBV5-4 and TRBJ1-4, with TRBD1 matching over 9 bases. Germline loops: CDR1 SGHNT, CDR2 YYREEE (reference sequence). Unmatched junction bases numbered 9, after V lost 4 bases and J lost 8 bases. This CDR3 contains 15 residues. CDR3 coding DNA: TGTGCCAGCAGCCCTGACAGGGGGAAAGGAGAAAAACTGTTTTTT. It yields the protein CASSPDRGKGEKLFF.

The CDR3 nucleotides read TGTGCCAGCGGGGGACAGGGTACAGATACGCAGTATTTT. This gives the protein CASGGQGTDTQYF. The chain couples TRBV25-1 to TRBJ2-3; 9 nucleotides align to TRBD1. The CDR3 consists of 13 residues. Germline V gene data show CDR1 as MGHDK and CDR2 as SYGVNS. J was trimmed by 3 bases and V by 8 bases; bases with no gene match: 3.

In its sample, this clone was seen once. The V and J genes are TRBV5-1 and TRBJ1-4; D gene unclear. The CDR3 runs 13 residues. Germline loops: CDR1 SGHRS, CDR2 YFSETQ. The germline V and J ends were trimmed by 3 bases and 8 bases, with 11 bases remaining between them. The CDR3 protein is CASSSFIGEKLFF. The CDR3 DNA reads as TGCGCCAGCAGCTCCTTCATCGGGGAAAAACTGTTTTTT. The full variable domain, completed using reference TRBV5-1 and TRBJ1-4, is KAGVTQTPRYLIKTRGQQVTLSCSPISGHRSVSWYQQTPGQGLQFLFEYFSETQRNKGNFPGRFSGRQFSNSRSEMNVSTLELGDSALYLCASSSFIGEKLFFGSGTQLSVL.

The chain has TRBV19 and TRBJ1-2, with D tentatively TRBD1 (6 bases). The germline V and J ends were trimmed by 4 bases and 7 bases, with 10 bases remaining between them. CDR1 and CDR2 from the germline V gene are LNHDA and SQIVND (reference sequence). The CDR3 covers 12 residues. This CDR3 reads CASSKRDTGYTF. CDR3 DNA sequence: TGTGCCAGTAGTAAAAGGGACACTGGCTACACCTTC.

The V call is TRBV5-1, the J call TRBJ2-7, with 8 bases fitting TRBD1. This CDR3 spans 16 amino acids. Germline CDR1 SGHRS, CDR2 YFSETQ. V dropped 2 bases and J dropped 2; count of bases not matched to a gene: 9. CDR3 nucleotide sequence: TGCGCCAGCAGCTTACCGGGGACAGGAGAGACCTACGAGCAGTACTTC. Its protein is CASSLPGTGETYEQYF.

J is TRBJ2-7 and V is TRBV5-6, with D tentatively TRBD2 (5 bases). Trimming stripped 0 bases from V and 0 bases from J, with 10 bases between. The germline CDR1 and CDR2 sequences are SGHDT and YYEEEE. The CDR3 is 15 amino acids. The CDR3 protein is CASSLDLGSSYEQYF. CDR3 in DNA: TGTGCCAGCAGCTTGGATCTAGGGAGCTCCTACGAGCAGTACTTC.

This chain uses TRBV4-1 with TRBJ1-2; D not resolved. The germline V and J ends were trimmed by 2 bases and 1 base, with 11 bases remaining between them. The CDR3 extends over 15 amino acids. Germline-derived CDR1 and CDR2 are MGHRA and YSYEKL. The CDR3, as DNA: TGCGCCAGCAGCCAAAGTCCTGGAGGTAACTATGGCTACACCTTC. Its protein product is CASSQSPGGNYGYTF.

By share, this clone ranks as medium-sized. Written as DNA, the CDR3 is TGTGCCAGTAGTATTCACGACGTGGTTGGCAATCAGCCCCAGCATTTT. Its protein is CASSIHDVVGNQPQHF. The V call is TRBV19, the J call TRBJ1-5; D not resolved. Germline V gene lookup returns CDR1 LNHDA and CDR2 SQIVND (reference sequence). Trimming stripped 3 bases from V and 2 bases from J, with 14 bases between. The CDR3 has 16 residues.

This clone has more than one count but fewer than ten. The chain joins TRBV27 to TRBJ1-1; 8 positions agree with TRBD1. The J segment lost 8 bases and the V segment lost 4 bases, leaving 12 bases of the junction unmatched. The length of the CDR3 is 15 residues. Germline assignment: CDR1 MNHEY and CDR2 SMNVEV (reference sequence). The CDR3 loop reads CASSSHRDRGLEAFF. The CDR3 DNA reads as TGTGCCAGCAGTTCCCACAGAGACAGGGGTCTGGAAGCTTTCTTT.

The rearrangement uses TRBV6-6 and TRBJ2-5; TRBD1 aligns across 7 bases. V shed 6 bases, J shed 4 bases, and the junction held 5 bases outside the gene matches. Germline V gene lookup returns CDR1 MNHNY and CDR2 SVGAGI (reference sequence). CDR3 length: 13 amino acids. The CDR3 region has the DNA TGTGCCAGCAGCCAATACAGGGGAGAGACCCAGTACTTC. Its protein is CASSQYRGETQYF.